This is a list of T cell receptor beta chains from one sample in a study of cytomegalovirus exposure and HLA in healthy donors. The repertoire was sequenced with immunoSEQ multiplex PCR; TCRdb's copy has only in-frame clones and lacks some. The sample lists about 160,000 clones; around 64% were seen once. Sequenced sample: PBMCs. These receptors all stem from a woman in her 30s in good health and CMV-seronegative. CDR3s include the opening cysteine and the closing phenylalanine or tryptophan. D genes are given only for firm matches. Only part of the rows carry a size: once, few, many, or a class if the clone is expanded.

D: TRBD1; V: TRBV13; size: .; J: TRBJ1-1; DNA: TGTGCCAGCAGCGCGCGGGACAGGATGAACACTGAAGCTTTCTTT; CDR3: CASSARDRMNTEAFF
D: TRBD1; V: TRBV28; size: .; J: TRBJ1-2; DNA: TGTGCCAGCAGCCCTAGGACAGGGACGGGGTATGGCTACACCTTC; CDR3: CASSPRTGTGYGYTF
D: TRBD2; V: TRBV13; size: .; J: TRBJ2-3; DNA: TGTGCCAGCAGCCCTCCGACTGGGAGGGTGGCAGATACGCAGTATTTT; CDR3: CASSPPTGRVADTQYF
D: TRBD1; V: TRBV7-6; size: .; J: TRBJ2-2; DNA: TGTGCCAGCAGCCCACAGGGGTTCGGGGAGCTGTTTTTT; CDR3: CASSPQGFGELFF
D: .; V: TRBV6-4; size: few; J: TRBJ1-1; DNA: TGTGCCAGCAGATTACAGGGATCGAACACTGAAGCTTTCTTT; CDR3: CASRLQGSNTEAFF
D: .; V: TRBV4-1; size: once; J: TRBJ1-6; DNA: TGCGCCAGCAGCCAGCTACAGGATTATAATTCACCCCTCCACTTT; CDR3: CASSQLQDYNSPLHF
D: TRBD2; V: TRBV2; size: .; J: TRBJ2-5; DNA: TGTGCCAGCCGCGGGACGGGACTAGCCCTACAAGAGACCCAGTACTTC; CDR3: CASRGTGLALQETQYF
D: TRBD2; V: TRBV28; size: .; J: TRBJ2-1; DNA: TGTGCCAGCAGTTATAGCGGGAGTTTGCCCAATGAGCAGTTCTTC; CDR3: CASSYSGSLPNEQFF
D: .; V: TRBV4-3; size: .; J: TRBJ1-2; DNA: TGCGCCAGCAGCCAAGTACTACAGGGAAATAATGGCTACACCTTC; CDR3: CASSQVLQGNNGYTF
D: .; V: TRBV2; size: .; J: TRBJ2-1; DNA: TGTGCCAGCAGTGAACCCAGGCGATCCTACAATGAGCAGTTCTTC; CDR3: CASSEPRRSYNEQFF
D: .; V: TRBV9; size: .; J: TRBJ1-2; DNA: TGTGCCAGCAGCTCACGGACAGACAGCTATGGCTACACCTTC; CDR3: CASSSRTDSYGYTF
D: .; V: TRBV7-2; size: few; J: TRBJ2-7; DNA: TGTGCCAGCAGCCTAGCTGGAGATTCCTACGAGCAGTACTTC; CDR3: CASSLAGDSYEQYF
D: .; V: TRBV10-3; size: once; J: TRBJ2-7; DNA: TGTGCCATCAGTGAGGGAGGTCGCTACGAGCAGTACTTC; CDR3: CAISEGGRYEQYF
D: TRBD2; V: TRBV9; size: .; J: TRBJ2-1; DNA: TGTGCCAGCAGCTCAGGGACTAGCCGCAATGAGCAGTTCTTC; CDR3: CASSSGTSRNEQFF
D: .; V: TRBV11-2; size: .; J: TRBJ1-1; DNA: TGTGCCAGCAGCTTAAGAGGGAGGAGCGTTCCTGAAGCTTTCTTT; CDR3: CASSLRGRSVPEAFF
D: .; V: TRBV14; size: .; J: TRBJ2-2; DNA: TGTGCCAGCAGCCAAGGGGCGCTTGGGGAGCTGTTTTTT; CDR3: CASSQGALGELFF
D: .; V: TRBV5-1; size: once; J: TRBJ2-1; DNA: TGCGCCAGCAGCTTGCGCGGTGAGAGCTCCTACAATGAGCAGTTCTTC; CDR3: CASSLRGESSYNEQFF
D: TRBD1; V: TRBV7-3; size: .; J: TRBJ1-2; DNA: TGTGCCAGCAGCCAAGGGCAGGGACAGCTCACCTTC; CDR3: CASSQGQGQLTF
D: .; V: TRBV6-1; size: .; J: TRBJ1-1; DNA: TGTGCCAGCAGTGAAGGACCCACAGGTTACGAAGCTTTCTTT; CDR3: CASSEGPTGYEAFF
D: .; V: TRBV7-8; size: few; J: TRBJ2-1; DNA: TGTGCCAGCAGCCTACCCCTCGGGAATGAGCAGTTCTTC; CDR3: CASSLPLGNEQFF
D: .; V: TRBV13; size: once; J: TRBJ2-7; DNA: TGTGCCAGCAGCCCCTCGACAGGACCCACCTACGAGCAGTACTTC; CDR3: CASSPSTGPTYEQYF
D: TRBD1; V: TRBV11-1; size: once; J: TRBJ2-6; DNA: TGTGCCAGCAGCCTACAGGGGGCTGGGGCCAACGTCCTGACTTTC; CDR3: CASSLQGAGANVLTF
D: TRBD2; V: TRBV6-4; size: .; J: TRBJ2-3; DNA: TGTGCCAGCACCGAGGGGACTAGCGAAACAGATACGCAGTATTTT; CDR3: CASTEGTSETDTQYF
D: TRBD2; V: TRBV5-1; size: .; J: TRBJ2-1; DNA: TGCGCCAGCAGCTCTAGCGGGAGCTCCTACAATGAGCAGTTCTTC; CDR3: CASSSSGSSYNEQFF
D: TRBD1; V: TRBV29-1; size: .; J: TRBJ2-7; DNA: TGCAGCGTTCACAGGGGCCCCGAGCAGTACTTC; CDR3: CSVHRGPEQYF